The rows below give T cell receptor beta chains drawn from one sample of a study of blood T cell repertoires in COVID-19. Data came from immunoSEQ multiplex PCR; TCRdb stores just in-frame clones and leaves some out. The repertoire holds some 500,000 clones, with approximately 88% as singletons. Material for sequencing was PBMCs or T cells enriched from blood (not recorded which). The receptors derive from a woman in her thirties or forties who had recovered from COVID-19. Both conserved end residues are part of each CDR3. The order of the fields is D gene, CDR3 length, clone size, V gene, J gene, CDR3 DNA, CDR3 protein. The D gene is left open where the match is weak. Size tells how often a clone was seen (once, few, many) or the class of an expanded clone, and some rows leave it out.

TRBD2,13,-,TRBV9,TRBJ2-1,TGTGCCAGCAGCGATAGCGGGACAAATGAGCAGTTCTTC,CASSDSGTNEQFF
TRBD2,14,-,TRBV10-2,TRBJ2-3,TGCGCCAGCAGTGAGGGCCTAGGGGAGGGGACGCAGTATTTT,CASSEGLGEGTQYF
TRBD2,15,-,TRBV9,TRBJ2-3,TGTGCCAGCAGCGTAGTAGCGGGGGGAGGGGATACGCAGTATTTT,CASSVVAGGGDTQYF
TRBD2,18,-,TRBV5-6,TRBJ2-2,TGTGCCAGCAGCTTGGACCCCCGACTAGCGGGAGGGACCGGGGAGCTGTTTTTT,CASSLDPRLAGGTGELFF
TRBD2,18,-,TRBV7-9,TRBJ2-1,TGTGCCAGCAGCCCGGGCCGACTAGCGGGAGGGCCGGGGAATGAGCAGTTCTTC,CASSPGRLAGGPGNEQFF
-,11,-,TRBV7-4,TRBJ2-3,TGTGCCAACGGGTTCACAGATACGCAGTATTTT,CANGFTDTQYF
-,12,-,TRBV12-3/TRBV12-4,TRBJ1-2,TGTGCCAGCAGTTTAGCCGACTATGGCTACACCTTC,CASSLADYGYTF
-,15,-,TRBV5-1,TRBJ1-4,TGCGCCAGCAGCTTGGGACAGAGAACTAATGAAAAACTGTTTTTT,CASSLGQRTNEKLFF
-,21,-,TRBV3-1/TRBV3-2,TRBJ2-1,TGTGCCAGCAGCATCGTCAGGACAGTAGCTAAACCCAGGAGCTCCTACAATGAGCAGTTCTTC,CASSIVRTVAKPRSSYNEQFF
-,13,-,TRBV19,TRBJ1-2,TGTGCCAGTACCATGGAGGGTTATACTGGCTACACCTTC,CASTMEGYTGYTF
-,15,once,TRBV18,TRBJ1-5,TGTGCCAGCTCACCGGGGGCCCAGGACAATCAGCCCCAGCATTTT,CASSPGAQDNQPQHF
TRBD2,16,-,TRBV7-8,TRBJ2-1,TGTGCCAGCAGCTGGACGCCGGGACTAGCTTCCGATGAGCAGTTCTTC,CASSWTPGLASDEQFF
TRBD1,14,-,TRBV19,TRBJ1-4,TGTGCCAGTAGTATTAGGGGGCCGAATGAAAAACTGTTTTTT,CASSIRGPNEKLFF
TRBD1,13,-,TRBV7-6,TRBJ1-1,TGTGCCAGCAGCCTGGACAGGGACACTGAAGCTTTCTTT,CASSLDRDTEAFF
TRBD1,12,-,TRBV12-3/TRBV12-4,TRBJ1-4,TGTGCCAGCAGTTATGACAGGGTAAAACTGTTTTTT,CASSYDRVKLFF
-,14,-,TRBV7-8,TRBJ2-7,TGTGCCAGCAGCGAAGGCCCGGGATCCTACGAGCAGTACTTC,CASSEGPGSYEQYF
TRBD2,18,-,TRBV4-2,TRBJ2-7,TGTGCCAGCAGCCAAGACCCCGGGACTAGCGGGAGGTACTACGAGCAGTACTTC,CASSQDPGTSGRYYEQYF
TRBD1,14,-,TRBV5-1,TRBJ1-1,TGCGCCAGCAGCCAACAGGGGGGGAACACTGAAGCTTTCTTT,CASSQQGGNTEAFF
TRBD2,20,-,TRBV5-1,TRBJ2-1,TGCGCCAGCAGCTTACAAGGGGCTAGCGGGGGACGGAGCTCCTACAATGAGCAGTTCTTC,CASSLQGASGGRSSYNEQFF
-,12,-,TRBV6-5,TRBJ2-2,TGTGCCAGCAGGACAGGCGGCGGGGAGCTGTTTTTT,CASRTGGGELFF
TRBD1,11,-,TRBV5-1,TRBJ2-3,TGCGCCAGCGGGACAGGGGATACGCAGTATTTT,CASGTGDTQYF